This section outlines one T cell receptor (beta chain) sequence together with its context. PCR was performed a second time for about 7 to 12 cycles using a sample-barcoded 5' primer and a J-beta primer mix. Every single cDNA molecule received a tag from a template-switch adaptor with 12 random nucleotides. From each sample, at least 3 million paired-end reads containing CDR3 were obtained. In TCRdb, the 5' RACE reads were re-called with MiXCR into one record per CDR3 protein. The table lists roughly 800,000 distinct CDR3 sequences, roughly 64% of them singletons. This entry belongs to a study of blood T cells in healthy people across ages. CDR3 length: 15 amino acids. Trimming shortened V by 7 bases and J by 2 bases, and 21 bases separated the two germline ends. CDR1 DFQATT and CDR2 SNEGSKA come from the germline V gene (reference sequence).

This receptor was identified in a man between 25 and 39 years old in good health. What was sequenced was blood. The chain links TRBV20-1 to TRBJ2-7; D ambiguous. The CDR3 region is CSGQTPRDGAYEQYF. CDR3 nucleotide sequence: TGCAGTGGCCAAACGCCTAGGGATGGGGCCTACGAGCAGTACTTC.